This TCR beta chain was captured in a study of spatial heterogeneity in lung cancer. The CDR3 totals 13 residues. Trimming took off 7 bases at V and 4 bases at J, with 14 bases between the two ends. Germline lookup yields CDR1 SNHLY and CDR2 FYNNEI. TCRdb recomputed calls from the 5' RACE reads with MiXCR, one row per CDR3 protein. The sample carries roughly 120,000 distinct CDR3 sequences, 9.5% to 14% recorded once. This clonotype was detected a few times. Time point meaning: blood at routine non-recurrence follow-up after resection. V gene TRBV2 combines with J gene TRBJ2-7, with a weak D call TRBD2 (5 bases). This specimen was PBMCs, taken at follow-up. The sequence was obtained from a female donor with early-stage non-small cell lung cancer. CDR3 nucleotides: TGTGCCAGCACGTTGACACCGGGGTACGAGCAGTACGTC. Its translation: CASTLTPGYEQYV.